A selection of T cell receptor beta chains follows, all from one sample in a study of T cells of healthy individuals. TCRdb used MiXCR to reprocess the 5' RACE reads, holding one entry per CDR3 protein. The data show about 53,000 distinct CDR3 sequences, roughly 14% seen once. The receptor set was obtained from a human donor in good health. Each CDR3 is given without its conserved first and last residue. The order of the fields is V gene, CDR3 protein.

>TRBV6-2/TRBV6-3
ASSAYRDSATEAF
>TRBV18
ASSLHFEAEQY
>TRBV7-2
ASSLEGGKGKNIQY
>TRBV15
ATSRDIETQY
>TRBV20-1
SAVGQGPSEQY
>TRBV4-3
ASSQDPARRNEQF
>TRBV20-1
SARDLLAGVSEQY
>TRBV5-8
ASSLGQGLTYEQY
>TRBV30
ACLKGEMNTEAF
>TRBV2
ASSAGRSPGSGYTQY
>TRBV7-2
ASSSPQQGFEQY
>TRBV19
ASSIGGAWETQY
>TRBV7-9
ASSFIQTNEKLF
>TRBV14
ASSQDWRSGTNEQF
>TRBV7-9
ASSRTGMNTEAF
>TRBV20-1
SAKGTGGVTGELF